These 10 T cell receptor beta chains were all obtained from the same sample, sequenced in a study of CD8+ T cells in alopecia areata (dated by TCRdb to between 2018 and 2020). Library preparation was by the immunoSEQ multiplex PCR assay. RNA was extracted from all samples and reverse transcribed into cDNA as template for TCR sequencing. This immuneACCESS table, as held by TCRdb, lists in-frame sequences with V and J called but not all clones. Of the missing ones, under half trace to an unresolved V gene in checked studies; the others have no known cause. The sample table lists 200,000 or so clones, 58% of them with a count of one. The ten largest clones add up to about 5.5% of the sample. In light of the paper, this sample's time point label describes: roughly 24 weeks on oral tofacitinib. Sample treatment or condition, as interpreted from the label and publication: oral pan-JAK inhibitor, 5-10 mg twice daily.

The specimen was CD4+ T cells sorted from blood, collected at week 24, from a patient treated with tofacitinib. Receptors were obtained from a human donor with alopecia areata.

V gene TRBV6-5 combines with J gene TRBJ1-2; 7 bases fit TRBD1. Germline loops: CDR1 MNHEY, CDR2 SVGAGI. The length of the CDR3 is 16 residues. V was pared by 2 bases and J by 4 bases, with 10 bases of the junction left unmatched. In DNA, the CDR3 is TGTGCCAGCAGTTACCAGAGGGGGCGGAATGGCTATGGCTACACCTTC. This codes for CASSYQRGRNGYGYTF.

The rearrangement uses TRBV10-3 and TRBJ2-1, with 7 bases aligning to TRBD2. Germline V gene data show CDR1 as ENHRY and CDR2 as SYGVKD. The CDR3 has 16 residues. V gave up 4 bases and J gave up 4 bases; unmatched junction bases: 10. CDR3 bases: TGTGCCATCAGTGTCGGGGGAGGGGAGGGATACAATGAGCAGTTCTTC. It specifies CAISVGGGEGYNEQFF.

V and J are TRBV27 and TRBJ1-3, with D hard to call. V was shortened by 6 bases and J by 0 bases, with 15 bases between the two germline ends. This CDR3 is built from 16 residues. The V gene's germline CDR1 is MNHEY and CDR2 SMNVEV (reference sequence). Here the CDR3 DNA reads TGTGCCAGCAGGAAGGGTTGGTCGAGCTCTGGAAACACCATATATTTT. Amino acids: CASRKGWSSSGNTIYF.

The chain carries TRBV5-1 and TRBJ2-7; the D gene is possibly TRBD2 (5 bases). Germline-derived CDR1 and CDR2 are SGHRS and YFSETQ. Trimming removed 5 bases from V and 6 bases from J, with 9 bases in between. This CDR3 is 11 amino acids long. This chain's CDR3 is CASRQDSEQYF. In nucleotides, the CDR3 is TGCGCCAGCAGGCAGGACTCCGAGCAGTACTTC.

V gene TRBV5-6 combines with J gene TRBJ2-7; D is unclear. The V end lost 6 bases, the J end lost 5 bases, and 21 bases lay between the germline ends. This CDR3 has 15 amino acids. Germline-derived CDR1 and CDR2 are SGHDT and YYEEEE. The CDR3 protein is CASTQGRKPADEQYF. CDR3 DNA sequence: TGTGCCAGCACCCAAGGAAGGAAACCCGCCGACGAGCAGTACTTC.

The J gene is TRBJ2-5, the V gene TRBV5-1, with a weak D call TRBD2 (5 bases). The CDR3 totals 18 residues. Trimming removed 4 bases from V and 5 bases from J, with 27 bases in between. In germline, CDR1 is SGHRS, CDR2 YFSETQ. The CDR3 coding sequence is TGCGCCAGCAGCACGCGACCTTTAACTAAGCGGACGGGGGAGACCCAGTACTTC. Translation: CASSTRPLTKRTGETQYF.

The chain couples TRBV6-1 to TRBJ1-6; D unclear. The V gene lost 4 bases and the J gene lost 10 bases, with 8 bases spanning the gap. The CDR3 contains 12 residues. Germline CDR1 MNHNS, CDR2 SASEGT. The CDR3 DNA is TGTGCCAGCAGTGCCAGCTACTCACCCCTCCACTTT. Encoded protein: CASSASYSPLHF.

V and J are TRBV6-5 and TRBJ1-1, with TRBD1 identical over 7 bases. Germline V gene sequence: CDR1 MNHEY, CDR2 SVGAGI. This CDR3 is 15 amino acids long. The V and J ends lost 6 bases and 4 bases, in that order; junction bases with no gene match: 11. CDR3 DNA sequence: TGTGCCAGCAGAGGGTCCAAGGGGGCAGTCACTGAAGCTTTCTTT. It codes for CASRGSKGAVTEAFF.

This sequence joins TRBV5-1 and TRBJ2-7; D tentatively fits TRBD1 or TRBD2 (5 bases each). V dropped 4 bases and J dropped 5 bases, with 7 bases sitting between them. CDR3 length equals 11 residues. Germline V gene data show CDR1 as SGHRS and CDR2 as YFSETQ. DNA for the CDR3: TGCGCCAGCAGCCGAGGGGACGAGCAGTACTTC. Translating it yields CASSRGDEQYF.

V and J are TRBV5-4 and TRBJ2-5; D tentatively reads TRBD1 or TRBD2 (6 bases each). The germline gives CDR1 SGHNT, CDR2 YYREEE (reference sequence). Trimming pared 6 bases from V and 5 bases from J, leaving 26 bases between. The CDR3 covers 17 residues. DNA for the CDR3: TGTGCCAGCACCAACCCCGATAGGGGGGCCGGACGGGAGACCCAGTACTTC. This encodes CASTNPDRGAGRETQYF.